Judged by abundance, the clone carrying this TCR delta chain is medium-sized. Its antigen remains unknown. Sequences come from RNA converted to cDNA by reverse transcription. The CDR3 regions were amplified by multiplex PCR from V-gene primers to a constant-region primer. TCRdb redid the clone calls on the multiplex PCR reads with CATT. The sample gives under 25,000 delta-chain clones, approximately 30% of which show up once; 1.5% to 2% is in the top ten. Germline-derived CDR1 and CDR2 are TSWWSYY and QGS. The CDR3 length is 18 residues. The V end lost 4 bases, the J end lost 5 bases, and 26 bases lay between the germline ends. These data originate in a study of Vδ1+ human thymocytes. Study-level results: Thymic TRG and TRD repertoires appeared highly polyclonal, with Gaussian CDR3 length distributions.

The chain uses TRDV1 and TRDJ1, with D perhaps TRDD2 (8 bases). This receptor was obtained from a boy younger than two who had congenital heart surgery. Sequenced: Vdelta1+ gamma-delta thymocytes from the thymus. The subset: FACS-sorted CD3+ TCRalphabeta- TCRVdelta1+ TCRVdelta2- thymocytes. This CDR3 is CALGASSYGYWGTDKLIF. In nucleotides, the CDR3 is TGTGCTCTTGGGGCCTCTTCCTACGGCTACTGGGGTACGGATAAACTCATCTTT.